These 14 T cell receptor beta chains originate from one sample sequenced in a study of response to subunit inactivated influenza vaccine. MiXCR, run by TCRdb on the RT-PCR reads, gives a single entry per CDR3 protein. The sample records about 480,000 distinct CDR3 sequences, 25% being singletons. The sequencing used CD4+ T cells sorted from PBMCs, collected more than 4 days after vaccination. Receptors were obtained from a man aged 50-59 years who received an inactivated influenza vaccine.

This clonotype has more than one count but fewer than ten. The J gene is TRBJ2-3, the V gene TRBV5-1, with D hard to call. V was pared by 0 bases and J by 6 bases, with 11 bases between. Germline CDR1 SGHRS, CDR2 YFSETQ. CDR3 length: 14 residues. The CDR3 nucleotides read TGCGCCAGCAGCTTGGTGGCAGATAGTGATACGCAGTATTTT. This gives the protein CASSLVADSDTQYF.

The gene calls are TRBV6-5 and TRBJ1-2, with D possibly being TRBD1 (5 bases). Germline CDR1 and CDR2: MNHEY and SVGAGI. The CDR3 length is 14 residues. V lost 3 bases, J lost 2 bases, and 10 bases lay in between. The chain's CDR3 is CASSYRGGNYGYTF. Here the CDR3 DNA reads TGTGCCAGCAGTTATCGGGGCGGCAACTATGGCTACACCTTC.

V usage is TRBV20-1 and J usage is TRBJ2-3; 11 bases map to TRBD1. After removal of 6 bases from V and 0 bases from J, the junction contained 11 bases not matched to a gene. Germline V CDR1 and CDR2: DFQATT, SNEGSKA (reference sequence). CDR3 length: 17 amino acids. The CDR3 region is CSARRDRGGISTDTQYF. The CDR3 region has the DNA TGCAGTGCGCGCCGGGACAGGGGGGGGATAAGCACAGATACGCAGTATTTT.

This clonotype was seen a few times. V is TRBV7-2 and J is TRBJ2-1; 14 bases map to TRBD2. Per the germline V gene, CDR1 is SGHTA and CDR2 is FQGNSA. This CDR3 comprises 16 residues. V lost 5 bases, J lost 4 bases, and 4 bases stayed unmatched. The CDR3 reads CASSLTSGGGYNEQFF. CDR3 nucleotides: TGTGCCAGCAGCCTGACTAGCGGGGGGGGTTACAATGAGCAGTTCTTC.

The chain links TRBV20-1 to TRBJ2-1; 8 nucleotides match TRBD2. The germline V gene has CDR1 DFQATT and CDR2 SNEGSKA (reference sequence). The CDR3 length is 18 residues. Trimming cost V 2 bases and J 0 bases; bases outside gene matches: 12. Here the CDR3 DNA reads TGCAGTGCTAGAACACTTCGGGGACTAGTCAGCTCCTACAATGAGCAGTTCTTC. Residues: CSARTLRGLVSSYNEQFF.

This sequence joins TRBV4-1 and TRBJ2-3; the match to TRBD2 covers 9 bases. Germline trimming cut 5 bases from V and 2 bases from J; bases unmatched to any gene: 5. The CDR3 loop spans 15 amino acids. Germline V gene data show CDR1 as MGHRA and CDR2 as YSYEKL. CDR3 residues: CASSVSGSTTDTQYF. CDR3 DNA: TGCGCCAGCAGCGTTAGCGGGAGTACCACAGATACGCAGTATTTT.

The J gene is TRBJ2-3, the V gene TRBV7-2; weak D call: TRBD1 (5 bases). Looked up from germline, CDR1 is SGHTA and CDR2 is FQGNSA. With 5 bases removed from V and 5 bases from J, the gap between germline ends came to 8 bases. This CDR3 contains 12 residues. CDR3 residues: CASSRRVDTQYF. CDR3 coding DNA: TGTGCCAGCAGCCGCAGGGTAGATACGCAGTATTTT.

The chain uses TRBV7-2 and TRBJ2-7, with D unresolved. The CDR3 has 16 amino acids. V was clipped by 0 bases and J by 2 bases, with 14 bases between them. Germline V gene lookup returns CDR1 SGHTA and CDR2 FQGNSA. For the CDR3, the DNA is TGTGCCAGCAGCTTAGCGCAGGTCGGACCTGCCTACGAGCAGTACTTC. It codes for CASSLAQVGPAYEQYF.

The CDR3 DNA reads TGTGCCAGCACCCGACTAGCGGGGCACAATGAGCAGTTCTTC. Protein product: CASTRLAGHNEQFF. The chain has TRBV6-2 or TRBV6-3 and TRBJ2-1; 11 nucleotides align to TRBD2. V trimming: 7 bases; J trimming: 5 bases; junction bases outside the gene matches: 4. CDR3 length equals 14 residues. Germline CDR1 reads MNHEY; CDR2 reads SVGEGT.

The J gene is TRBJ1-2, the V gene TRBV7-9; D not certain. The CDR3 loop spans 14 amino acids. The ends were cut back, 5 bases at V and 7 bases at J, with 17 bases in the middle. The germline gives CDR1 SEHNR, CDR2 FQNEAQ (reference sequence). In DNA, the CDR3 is TGTGCCAGCAGCCCCGGAAGTGTCGAGGGTGGCTACACCTTC. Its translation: CASSPGSVEGGYTF. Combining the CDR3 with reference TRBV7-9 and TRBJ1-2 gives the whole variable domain DTGVSQNPRHKITKRGQNVTFRCDPISEHNRLYWYRQTLGQGPEFLTYFQNEAQLEKSRLLSDRFSAERPKGSFSTLEIQRTEQGDSAMYLCASSPGSVEGGYTFGSGTRLTVV.

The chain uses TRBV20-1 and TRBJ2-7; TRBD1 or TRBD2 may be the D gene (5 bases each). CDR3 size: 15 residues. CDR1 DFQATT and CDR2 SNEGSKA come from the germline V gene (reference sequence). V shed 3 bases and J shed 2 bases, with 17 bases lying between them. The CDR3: CSASALGRHPYEQYF. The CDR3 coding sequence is TGCAGTGCTAGCGCTTTGGGACGGCATCCCTACGAGCAGTACTTC.

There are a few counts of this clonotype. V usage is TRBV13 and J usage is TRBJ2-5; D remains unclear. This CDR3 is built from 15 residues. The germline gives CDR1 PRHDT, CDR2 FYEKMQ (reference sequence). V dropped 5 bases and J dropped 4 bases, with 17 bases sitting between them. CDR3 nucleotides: TGTGCCAGCAGCCCCCGCAGGCGTCGAGTAGAGACCCAGTACTTC. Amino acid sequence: CASSPRRRRVETQYF.

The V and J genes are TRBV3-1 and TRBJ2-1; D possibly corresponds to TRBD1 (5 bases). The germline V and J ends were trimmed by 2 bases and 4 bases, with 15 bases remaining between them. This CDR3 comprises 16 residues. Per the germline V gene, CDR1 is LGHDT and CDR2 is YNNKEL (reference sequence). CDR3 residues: CASSQNPGQTYNEQFF. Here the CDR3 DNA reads TGTGCCAGCAGCCAAAACCCAGGGCAAACTTACAATGAGCAGTTCTTC.

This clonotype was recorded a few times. CDR3 DNA sequence: TGCAGTGCTAGCGGGAGTCTCTCAGATACGCAGTATTTT. Its protein is CSASGSLSDTQYF. The chain employs TRBV20-1 and TRBJ2-3; D possibly corresponds to TRBD2 (6 bases). CDR3 length: 13 residues. Between the trimmed V and J ends, which lost 3 bases and 4 bases, there was a span of 11 bases. Germline CDR1 and CDR2: DFQATT and SNEGSKA (reference sequence).